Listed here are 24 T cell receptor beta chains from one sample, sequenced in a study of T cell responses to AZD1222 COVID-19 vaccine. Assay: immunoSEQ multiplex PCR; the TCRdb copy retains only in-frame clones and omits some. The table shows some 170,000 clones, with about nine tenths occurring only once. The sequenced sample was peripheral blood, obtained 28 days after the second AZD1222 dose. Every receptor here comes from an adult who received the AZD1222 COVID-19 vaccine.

CDR3 DNA sequence: TGTGCCAGCAGCTTAGAAGGGACAGGGGGGTCACCCCTCCACTTT. Its translation is CASSLEGTGGSPLHF. The chain is built from TRBV7-8 and TRBJ1-6; TRBD1 matches 11 bases. The ends lost 1 base at V and 10 bases at J; junction bases unmatched: 3. The germline V gene has CDR1 SGHVS and CDR2 FQNEAQ. The CDR3 has 15 residues.

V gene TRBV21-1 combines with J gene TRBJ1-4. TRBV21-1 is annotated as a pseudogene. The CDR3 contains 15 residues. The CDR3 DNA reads TGTGCCAGCAATAGAGGATCTGCAACTAATGAAAAACTGTTTTTT. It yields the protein CASNRGSATNEKLFF.

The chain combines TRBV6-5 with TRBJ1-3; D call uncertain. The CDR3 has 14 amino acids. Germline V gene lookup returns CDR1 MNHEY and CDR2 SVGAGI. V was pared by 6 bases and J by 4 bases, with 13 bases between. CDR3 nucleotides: TGTGCCAGCAGCGACGGATTCTGGGGAAACACCATATATTTT. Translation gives CASSDGFWGNTIYF.

CDR3 bases: TGTGCCACCAGTGAAGGGGGTTGGGGTACGCAGTATTTT. It translates to CATSEGGWGTQYF. The chain joins TRBV24-1 to TRBJ2-3, with D possibly being TRBD1 (6 bases). Germline V CDR1 and CDR2: KGHDR, SFDVKD. The CDR3 runs 13 residues. V dropped 4 bases and J dropped 8 bases, with 12 bases sitting between them.

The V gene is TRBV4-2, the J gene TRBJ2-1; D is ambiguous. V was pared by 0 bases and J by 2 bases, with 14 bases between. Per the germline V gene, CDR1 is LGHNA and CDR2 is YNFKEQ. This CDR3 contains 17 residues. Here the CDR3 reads CASSQDPGVRAYNEQFF. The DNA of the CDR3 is TGTGCCAGCAGCCAAGATCCTGGAGTACGTGCCTACAATGAGCAGTTCTTC.

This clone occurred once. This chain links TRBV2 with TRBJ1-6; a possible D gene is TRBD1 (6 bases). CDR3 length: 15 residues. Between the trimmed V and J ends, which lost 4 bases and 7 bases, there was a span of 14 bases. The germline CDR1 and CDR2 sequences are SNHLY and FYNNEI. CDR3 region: CASSATGLANSPLHF. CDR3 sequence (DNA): TGTGCCAGCAGTGCCACAGGGCTAGCCAATTCACCCCTCCACTTT.

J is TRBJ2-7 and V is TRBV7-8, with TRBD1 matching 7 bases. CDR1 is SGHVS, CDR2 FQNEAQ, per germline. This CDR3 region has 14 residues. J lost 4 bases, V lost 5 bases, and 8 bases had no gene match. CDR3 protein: CASSPTGQSYEQYF. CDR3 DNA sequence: TGTGCCAGCAGCCCTACGGGACAGTCGTACGAGCAGTACTTC.

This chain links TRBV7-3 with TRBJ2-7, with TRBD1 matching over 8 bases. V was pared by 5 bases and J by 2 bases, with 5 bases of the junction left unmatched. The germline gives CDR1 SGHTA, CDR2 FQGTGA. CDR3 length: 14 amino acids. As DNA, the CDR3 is TGTGCCAGCAGCCCGACAGGGGTCACCTACGAGCAGTACTTC. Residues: CASSPTGVTYEQYF.

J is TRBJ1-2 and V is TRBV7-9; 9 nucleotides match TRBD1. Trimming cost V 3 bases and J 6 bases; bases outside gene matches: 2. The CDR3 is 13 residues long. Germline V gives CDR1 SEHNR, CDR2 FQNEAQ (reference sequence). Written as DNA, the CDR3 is TGTGCCAGCAGCTTGACAGGGGGGAATGGCTACACCTTC. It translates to CASSLTGGNGYTF.

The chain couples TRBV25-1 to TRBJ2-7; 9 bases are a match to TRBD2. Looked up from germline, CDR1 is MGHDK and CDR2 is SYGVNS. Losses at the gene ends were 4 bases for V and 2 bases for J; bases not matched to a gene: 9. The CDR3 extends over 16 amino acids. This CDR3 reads CASSALAGANPYEQYF. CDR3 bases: TGTGCCAGCAGTGCCTTAGCGGGAGCGAACCCCTACGAGCAGTACTTC.

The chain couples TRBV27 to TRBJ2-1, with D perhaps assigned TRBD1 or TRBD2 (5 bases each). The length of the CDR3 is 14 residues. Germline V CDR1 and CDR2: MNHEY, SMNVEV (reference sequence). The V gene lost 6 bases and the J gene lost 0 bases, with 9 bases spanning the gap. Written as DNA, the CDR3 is TGTGCCAGCAGGACCGGGACCTCCTACAATGAGCAGTTCTTC. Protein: CASRTGTSYNEQFF.

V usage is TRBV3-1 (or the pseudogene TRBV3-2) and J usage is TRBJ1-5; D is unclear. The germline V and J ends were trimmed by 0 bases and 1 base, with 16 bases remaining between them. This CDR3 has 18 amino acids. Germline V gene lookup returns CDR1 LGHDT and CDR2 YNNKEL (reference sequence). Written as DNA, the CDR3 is TGTGCCAGCAGCCAAGAAGAAGTAAGCTGGGGAAGCAATCAGCCCCAGCATTTT. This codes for CASSQEEVSWGSNQPQHF.

The CDR3 is CASNRPGNNEQFF. The CDR3 DNA reads as TGTGCCAGTAACCGACCGGGGAACAATGAGCAGTTCTTC. This chain uses TRBV19 with TRBJ2-1, with D possibly being TRBD2 (5 bases). Trimming took 7 bases from V and 5 from J, leaving 12 bases between them. CDR1 and CDR2 from the germline V gene are LNHDA and SQIVND (reference sequence). The CDR3 is 13 residues long.

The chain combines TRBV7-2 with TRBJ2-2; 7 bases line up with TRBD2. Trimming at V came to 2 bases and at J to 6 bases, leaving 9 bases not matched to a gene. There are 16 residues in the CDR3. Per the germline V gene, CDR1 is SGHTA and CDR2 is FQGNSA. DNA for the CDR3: TGTGCCAGCAGCTTAAGGGCGGGAGTGTTGGCCGGGGAGCTGTTTTTT. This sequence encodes CASSLRAGVLAGELFF.

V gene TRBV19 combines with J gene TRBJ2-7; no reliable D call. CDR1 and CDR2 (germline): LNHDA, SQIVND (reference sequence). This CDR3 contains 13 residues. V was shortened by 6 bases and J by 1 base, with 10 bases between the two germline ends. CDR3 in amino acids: CASSRTESYEQYF. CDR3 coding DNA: TGTGCCAGTAGCAGGACCGAATCCTACGAGCAGTACTTC.

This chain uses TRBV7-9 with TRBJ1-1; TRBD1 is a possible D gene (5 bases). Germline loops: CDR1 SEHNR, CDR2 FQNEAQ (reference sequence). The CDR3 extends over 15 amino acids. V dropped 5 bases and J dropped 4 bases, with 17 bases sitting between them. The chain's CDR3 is CASSPPGGAGTEAFF. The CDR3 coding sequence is TGTGCCAGCAGCCCCCCGGGTGGGGCTGGCACTGAAGCTTTCTTT. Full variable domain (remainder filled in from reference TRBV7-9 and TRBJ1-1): DTGVSQNPRHKITKRGQNVTFRCDPISEHNRLYWYRQTLGQGPEFLTYFQNEAQLEKSRLLSDRFSAERPKGSFSTLEIQRTEQGDSAMYLCASSPPGGAGTEAFFGQGTRLTVV.

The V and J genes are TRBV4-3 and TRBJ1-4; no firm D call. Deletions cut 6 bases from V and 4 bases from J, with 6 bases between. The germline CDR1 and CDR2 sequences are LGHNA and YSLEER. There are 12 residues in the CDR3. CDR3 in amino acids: CASRRDNEKLFF. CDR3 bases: TGCGCCAGCAGGCGCGATAATGAAAAACTGTTTTTT.

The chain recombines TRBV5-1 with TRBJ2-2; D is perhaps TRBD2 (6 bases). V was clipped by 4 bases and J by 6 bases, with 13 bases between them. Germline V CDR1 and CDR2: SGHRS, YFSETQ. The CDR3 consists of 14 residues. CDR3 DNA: TGCGCCAGCAGCCCCGGACTAACCCCCGGGGAGCTGTTTTTT. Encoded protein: CASSPGLTPGELFF.

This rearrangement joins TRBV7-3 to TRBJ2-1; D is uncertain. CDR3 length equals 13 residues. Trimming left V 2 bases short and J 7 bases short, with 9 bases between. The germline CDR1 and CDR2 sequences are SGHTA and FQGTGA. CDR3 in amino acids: CASSLGKSNEQFF. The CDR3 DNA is TGTGCCAGCAGCTTAGGAAAGTCGAATGAGCAGTTCTTC. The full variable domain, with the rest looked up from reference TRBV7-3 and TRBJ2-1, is GAGVSQTPSNKVTEKGKYVELRCDPISGHTALYWYRQSLGQGPEFLIYFQGTGAADDSGLPNDRFFAVRPEGSVSTLKIQRTERGDSAVYLCASSLGKSNEQFFGPGTRLTVL.

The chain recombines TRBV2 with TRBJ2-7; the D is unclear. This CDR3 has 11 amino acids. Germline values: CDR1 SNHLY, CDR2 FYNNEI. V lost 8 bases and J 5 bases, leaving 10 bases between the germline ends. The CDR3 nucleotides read TGTGCCAGCGCGGTCCGGGACGAGCAGTACTTC. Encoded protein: CASAVRDEQYF.

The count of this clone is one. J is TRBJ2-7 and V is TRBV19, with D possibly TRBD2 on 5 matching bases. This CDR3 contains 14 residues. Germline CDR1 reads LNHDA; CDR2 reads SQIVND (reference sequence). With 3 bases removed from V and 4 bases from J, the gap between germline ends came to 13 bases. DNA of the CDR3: TGTGCCAGTAGTATTCGAAGCGGAACGTACGAGCAGTACTTC. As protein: CASSIRSGTYEQYF.

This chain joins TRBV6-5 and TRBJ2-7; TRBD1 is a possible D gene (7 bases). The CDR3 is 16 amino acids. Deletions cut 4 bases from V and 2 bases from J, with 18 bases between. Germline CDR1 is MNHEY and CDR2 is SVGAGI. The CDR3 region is CASSWQGGKKTYEQYF. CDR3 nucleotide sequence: TGTGCCAGCAGTTGGCAGGGGGGAAAAAAAACCTACGAGCAGTACTTC.

Here the CDR3 DNA reads TGTGCCAGCAGTGAAGCATGGCTAGCAGACAATGAGCAGTTCTTC. It codes for CASSEAWLADNEQFF. The chain couples TRBV2 to TRBJ2-1; D possibly corresponds to TRBD2 (5 bases). Looked up from germline, CDR1 is SNHLY and CDR2 is FYNNEI. Trimming took off 0 bases at V and 5 bases at J, with 11 bases between the two ends. CDR3 length equals 15 residues.

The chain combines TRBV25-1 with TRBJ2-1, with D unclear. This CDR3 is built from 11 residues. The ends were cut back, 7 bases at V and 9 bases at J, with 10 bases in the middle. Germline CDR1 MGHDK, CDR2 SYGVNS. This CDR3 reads CASISGGEQFF. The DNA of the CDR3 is TGTGCCAGCATTAGTGGCGGTGAGCAGTTCTTC. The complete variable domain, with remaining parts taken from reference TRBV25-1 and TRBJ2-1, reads EADIYQTPRYLVIGTGKKITLECSQTMGHDKMYWYQQDPGMELHLIHYSYGVNSTEKGDLSSESTVSRIRTEHFPLTLESARPSHTSQYLCASISGGEQFFGPGTRLTVL.